This T cell receptor (beta chain) was captured in a study of early T cells in non-severe SARS-CoV-2 infection. Background on the study: Unpaired chains resulted from sequencing bulk RNA of unsorted whole blood.

V lost 5 bases and J 12 bases, leaving 11 bases between the germline ends. CDR3 length: 12 amino acids. Germline assignment: CDR1 MDHEN and CDR2 SYDVKM. Regarding this clonotype: As yet, its antigen is unknown.

cDNA molecules, individually, were tagged with unique molecular identifiers. TCRdb re-analysed the 5' RACE reads in MiXCR, keeping a single row per CDR3 protein. In the table there are about 80,000 distinct CDR3 sequences, about 5% of which are singletons. Study-wide findings and caveats: Anti-spike CD8 responses were favored in VDJdb matching, and private and CD4 specificities were missed.

Source: whole blood, taken at baseline. The TCR sequence derives from an adult who was a healthcare worker with PCR-confirmed SARS-CoV-2 infection or an uninfected control (not recorded which). The rearrangement uses TRBV28 and TRBJ1-6; the D is unclear. The CDR3, as DNA: TGTGCCAGCAGTCCGCGAGTTAGACCCCTCCACTTT. Translation: CASSPRVRPLHF.